Described below is a single T cell receptor (beta chain) sequence and its context. Antigen: not known. Treatment denoted: treatment-naive control, cytoreductive nephrectomy. This CDR3 is built from 15 residues. Germline V lookup: CDR1 MGHRA, CDR2 YSYEKL. Trimming stripped 2 bases from V and 9 bases from J, with 17 bases between. This entry is derived from a study of radiation and T cells in renal cell carcinoma. Study results and limitations: Dominant CDR3 motifs were more common in irradiated tumors than controls. Tumor samples were small regions of approximately 0.93 g.

Only in-frame clones appear in the TCRdb table, and some are missing; sequencing was by immunoSEQ multiplex PCR. The sample lists roughly 13,000 clones, around 60% occurring once. V and J are TRBV4-1 and TRBJ2-1, with D tentatively TRBD2 (6 bases). The sample here was tumor tissue, taken from a patient whose treatment was nephrectomy without radiotherapy. The receptor comes from a man aged 45-65 years with renal cell carcinoma. CDR3 sequence: CASSQSTSMGGEQFF. For the CDR3, the DNA is TGCGCCAGCAGCCAATCGACTAGTATGGGGGGTGAGCAGTTCTTC.